Presented here are 8 T cell receptor beta chains from one specimen sequenced in a study of CD8+ T cells in alopecia areata. Isolated RNA was reverse transcribed into cDNA used as the sequencing template. The repertoire was sequenced with immunoSEQ multiplex PCR; TCRdb's copy has only in-frame clones and lacks some. The sample lists around 250,000 clones, roughly two thirds seen once, with around 1.2% in the top ten. Sequenced material: CD4+ T cells sorted from blood, taken at week 0. The receptor source for this set is a human donor with alopecia areata.

The J gene is TRBJ2-5, the V gene TRBV2, with D perhaps TRBD1 (5 bases). CDR1 and CDR2 from the germline V gene are SNHLY and FYNNEI. The CDR3 runs 11 residues. V was shortened by 4 bases and J by 6 bases, with 6 bases between the two germline ends. The CDR3 DNA reads TGTGCCAGCAGTGGGGGCCAGACCCAGTACTTC. Its protein product is CASSGGQTQYF. Complete variable domain (other parts from reference TRBV2 and TRBJ2-5): EPEVTQTPSHQVTQMGQEVILRCVPISNHLYFYWYRQILGQKVEFLVSFYNNEISEKSEIFDDQFSVERPDGSNFTLKIRSTKLEDSAMYFCASSGGQTQYFGPGTRLLVL.

This clone was seen more than once but under ten times. The chain couples TRBV25-1 to TRBJ1-2; D not certain. Deletions cut 3 bases from V and 4 bases from J, with 6 bases between. This CDR3 has 12 amino acids. Per germline, CDR1 MGHDK and CDR2 SYGVNS. The CDR3 DNA sequence: TGTGCCAGCAGTGATTGGGGCTATGGCTACACCTTC. Translation gives CASSDWGYGYTF.

This clone has more than one count but fewer than ten. The CDR3 DNA is TGTGCCAGCAGGGATCGGGGGACCTATGGCTACACCTTC. This codes for CASRDRGTYGYTF. This chain uses TRBV6-5 with TRBJ1-2; TRBD1 is a possible D gene (5 bases). V lost 6 bases, J lost 4 bases, and 12 bases lay in between. Germline CDR1 is MNHEY and CDR2 is SVGAGI. The CDR3 length is 13 residues.

The V gene is TRBV30, the J gene TRBJ1-5, with TRBD1 as a possible D gene (6 bases). Trimming left V 1 base short and J 7 bases short, with 11 bases between. CDR3 length: 13 residues. CDR1 is GTSNPN and CDR2 is SVGIG in the germline V gene (reference sequence). For the CDR3, the DNA is TGTGCCTGGAGTGGGGGGCGGGAGCAGCCCCAGCATTTT. This codes for CAWSGGREQPQHF.

The V call is TRBV19, the J call TRBJ2-3; D call uncertain. Germline V lookup: CDR1 LNHDA, CDR2 SQIVND (reference sequence). The CDR3 runs to 14 residues. The V end lost 5 bases, the J end lost 2 bases, and 11 bases lay between the germline ends. CDR3 residues: CASSHGGLTDTQYF. The CDR3 coding sequence is TGTGCCAGTAGTCACGGCGGTCTCACAGATACGCAGTATTTT.

The CDR3 DNA reads as TGTGCCAGCAGCCAAGAACTTAACAGGGGGCCACCCCTCCACTTT. Protein sequence: CASSQELNRGPPLHF. V is TRBV4-2 and J is TRBJ1-6, with 9 bases fitting TRBD1. The germline V gene has CDR1 LGHNA and CDR2 YNFKEQ. The CDR3 loop spans 15 amino acids. Germline trimming cut 0 bases from V and 11 bases from J; bases unmatched to any gene: 5.

This chain joins TRBV4-1 and TRBJ2-1, with D perhaps TRBD1 (6 bases). CDR3 length equals 15 residues. Trimming shortened V by 4 bases and J by 6 bases, and 16 bases separated the two germline ends. Germline values: CDR1 MGHRA, CDR2 YSYEKL. The chain's CDR3 is CASSPVASRGNEQFF. CDR3 bases: TGCGCCAGCAGCCCAGTAGCAAGCAGGGGCAATGAGCAGTTCTTC.

The chain uses TRBV29-1 and TRBJ2-5; TRBD2 matches 8 bases. The germline V gene has CDR1 SQVTM and CDR2 ANQGSEA. The CDR3 totals 15 residues. V lost 1 base and J lost 1; bases outside the gene matches: 5. The CDR3 spells CSVEGRGAFQETQYF. DNA for the CDR3: TGCAGCGTTGAAGGGCGGGGGGCTTTCCAAGAGACCCAGTACTTC.